This passage covers 10 T cell receptor beta chains from one sample sequenced in a study of early T cells in non-severe SARS-CoV-2 infection. From the 5' RACE reads, TCRdb called clonotypes with MiXCR, one entry per CDR3 protein. The sample consists of under 70,000 distinct CDR3 sequences, approximately 10% of them appearing once. The sample comprised whole blood. The source of these receptors is an adult who was a healthcare worker with PCR-confirmed SARS-CoV-2 infection or an uninfected control (not recorded which).

This clonotype occurred many times. This chain joins TRBV2 and TRBJ2-1, with 9 bases that match TRBD1. The CDR3 is 12 residues long. CDR1 SNHLY and CDR2 FYNNEI come from the germline V gene. V was clipped by 9 bases and J by 5 bases; unmatched bases: 2. This CDR3 is CARGTGNNEQFF. CDR3 sequence (DNA): TGTGCCAGAGGGACAGGGAACAATGAGCAGTTCTTC.

The chain employs TRBV9 and TRBJ1-1, with D unresolved. The germline CDR1 and CDR2 sequences are SGDLS and YYNGEE. V lost 3 bases and J 0 bases, leaving 9 bases between the germline ends. The CDR3 totals 14 residues. Here the CDR3 reads CASSAAGVNTEAFF. CDR3 coding DNA: TGTGCCAGCAGCGCTGCCGGGGTGAACACTGAAGCTTTCTTT. Full variable domain (outside the CDR3, taken from reference TRBV9 and TRBJ1-1): DSGVTQTPKHLITATGQRVTLRCSPRSGDLSVYWYQQSLDQGLQFLIQYYNGEERAKGNILERFSAQQFPDLHSELNLSSLELGDSALYFCASSAAGVNTEAFFGQGTRLTVV.

This clonotype was found many times. V usage is TRBV7-9 and J usage is TRBJ2-2; no reliable D call. Trimming took off 2 bases at V and 8 bases at J, with 6 bases between the two ends. CDR1 and CDR2 (germline): SEHNR, FQNEAQ (reference sequence). The CDR3 consists of 12 residues. The CDR3 reads CASSLPQGELFF. Written as DNA, the CDR3 is TGTGCCAGCAGCTTACCCCAAGGGGAGCTGTTTTTT. Variable domain in full (rest from reference TRBV7-9 and TRBJ2-2): DTGVSQNPRHKITKRGQNVTFRCDPISEHNRLYWYRQTLGQGPEFLTYFQNEAQLEKSRLLSDRFSAERPKGSFSTLEIQRTEQGDSAMYLCASSLPQGELFFGEGSRLTVL.

Only a few counts were recorded for this clonotype. This chain connects TRBV5-1 to TRBJ2-5; D remains ambiguous. The V end was cut by 4 bases, the J end by 4 bases, with 11 bases between. Per germline, CDR1 SGHRS and CDR2 YFSETQ. The CDR3 covers 13 residues. CDR3 amino acids: CASSPIGLETQYF. CDR3 coding DNA: TGCGCCAGCAGCCCCATTGGGTTAGAGACCCAGTACTTC.

This CDR3 is CASRAAGQRSTDTQYF. The DNA of the CDR3 is TGTGCCAGCAGGGCGGCGGGACAGAGAAGCACAGATACGCAGTATTTT. V and J are TRBV6-1 and TRBJ2-3; the D gene is possibly TRBD1 (7 bases). Trimming took 6 bases from V and 0 from J, leaving 16 bases between them. CDR3 length: 16 amino acids. Germline V gene data show CDR1 as MNHNS and CDR2 as SASEGT.

This clonotype has a count of ten or more. The V and J genes are TRBV28 and TRBJ2-7; no reliable D call. The CDR3 covers 12 residues. Germline lookup yields CDR1 MDHEN and CDR2 SYDVKM. Trimming cost V 7 bases and J 4 bases, with 11 bases left between them. CDR3 DNA: TGTGCCAGCAATTCCCTTTGGTACGAGCAGTACTTC. It yields the protein CASNSLWYEQYF. The whole variable domain, remainder taken from reference TRBV28 and TRBJ2-7, is DVKVTQSSRYLVKRTGEKVFLECVQDMDHENMFWYRQDPGLGLRLIYFSYDVKMKEKGDIPEGYSVSREKKERFSLILESASTNQTSMYLCASNSLWYEQYFGPGTRLTVT.

This rearrangement joins TRBV29-1 to TRBJ2-5; tentatively, D is TRBD2 (6 bases). This CDR3 is built from 12 residues. The germline V gene encodes CDR1 SQVTM and CDR2 ANQGSEA. In DNA, the CDR3 is TGCAGTCTGAAGGGAGGCGGAGAGACCCAGTACTTC. It yields the protein CSLKGGGETQYF. Together with reference TRBV29-1 and TRBJ2-5, the CDR3 gives the full variable domain: SAVISQKPSRDICQRGTSLTIQCQVDSQVTMMFWYRQQPGQSLTLIATANQGSEATYESGFVIDKFPISRPNLTFSTLTVSNMSPEDSSIYLCSLKGGGETQYFGPGTRLLVL.

There are many counts of this clonotype. The V and J genes are TRBV5-1 and TRBJ2-1; the match to TRBD1 covers 7 bases. The CDR3 is 14 residues long. Germline V gene data show CDR1 as SGHRS and CDR2 as YFSETQ. Trimming at V came to 4 bases and at J to 6 bases, leaving 7 bases not matched to a gene. The CDR3 loop is CASSEGQLSNEQFF. The CDR3 coding sequence is TGCGCCAGCAGCGAGGGACAGCTTTCCAATGAGCAGTTCTTC.

This clonotype was recorded many times. V gene TRBV29-1 combines with J gene TRBJ2-2; D possibly matches TRBD1 or TRBD2 (6 bases each). Per germline, CDR1 SQVTM and CDR2 ANQGSEA. This CDR3 has 13 residues. The V end was cut by 7 bases, the J end by 7 bases, with 16 bases between. The CDR3 region has the DNA TGCAGCGGTACCCCTGAGGGGGGCGGGGAGCTGTTTTTT. Amino acids: CSGTPEGGGELFF.

This clonotype came up a few times. The chain uses TRBV12-3 or TRBV12-4 and TRBJ2-5; 10 nucleotides align to TRBD2. V gave up 6 bases and J gave up 3 bases; unmatched junction bases: 10. The CDR3 runs to 16 residues. The CDR3 region has the DNA TGTGCCAGCAGCAAACTAGCGGGATGGTTCGAAGAGACCCAGTACTTC. Residues: CASSKLAGWFEETQYF.